The rows below give T cell receptor beta chains drawn from one sample of a study of CXCR3-negative and CXCR3-positive naive CD8 T cells. No DNA is given; TCRdb re-called the 5' RACE reads and lists each CDR3 protein once. Recorded for this sample: about 7,000 distinct CDR3 sequences. Sequences were obtained from naive CXCR3+ CD8+ T cells from blood. The receptors stem from a human donor in good health. Some clones in this sample may be carry-over from other donors' samples. Both conserved end residues are part of each CDR3. Not all rows give a size; the values are once, few, many and, for expanded clones, a class.

v_gene	abundance	j_gene	CDR3aa
TRBV19	.	TRBJ2-3	CASSIAVAGGSTDTQYF
TRBV3-1	.	TRBJ1-1	CASSQTVGTEAFF
TRBV10-3	medium-sized	TRBJ2-5	CAIGTPQETQYF
TRBV7-6	.	TRBJ2-5	CASSFLSSGGETQYF
TRBV7-6	.	TRBJ2-2	CASSLGAGGGTGELFF
TRBV20-1	.	TRBJ1-6	CSAREPQGSYNSPLHF
TRBV10-3	.	TRBJ1-6	CAISEEGGASPLHF
TRBV28	medium-sized	TRBJ2-7	CASSLPRGSGKYEQYF
TRBV21-1	.	TRBJ2-7	CASSKFLGGSYEQYF
TRBV7-8	.	TRBJ2-1	CASSGLRSSYNEQFF
TRBV5-1	.	TRBJ2-7	CASSIWADSSYEQYF
TRBV28	.	TRBJ2-1	CASSYTRYNEQFF
TRBV7-6	.	TRBJ2-5	CASSLAEAAQETQYF
TRBV9	.	TRBJ2-5	CASSARDTFQETQYF
TRBV7-9	medium-sized	TRBJ2-7	CASSPQGQGRYEQYF
TRBV5-1	.	TRBJ1-1	CASSSISDTEAFF
TRBV29-1	medium-sized	TRBJ2-1	CSENDVTSGRSNEQFF
TRBV29-1	.	TRBJ1-1	CSVPMNTEAFF
TRBV15	.	TRBJ2-7	CATSRDPPYEQYF
TRBV29-1	.	TRBJ1-2	CSVEDRGLGGYTF
TRBV19	medium-sized	TRBJ2-7	CASSIGFLGYEQYF
TRBV19	.	TRBJ2-1	CASSFGQGARNEQFF
TRBV18	.	TRBJ1-1	CASSPPDRGSNTEAFF
TRBV5-1	.	TRBJ1-1	CASSLPTGRVDEAFF